This T cell receptor beta chain was observed in a study of blood T cell repertoires in COVID-19. Study-wide context: Donors in the United States, Italy and Spain gave samples during acute or convalescent COVID-19. Sources were T cells, B-cell-depleted T cells, or PBMCs; the material itself was cDNA or gDNA.

Assignment of participants to cohorts was predicated upon participant-reported clinical history. The germline V gene encodes CDR1 SGDLS and CDR2 YYNGEE. V was shortened by 0 bases and J by 4 bases, with 8 bases between the two germline ends. This CDR3 is built from 15 residues. TCRdb keeps only in-frame clones here, not all; method: immunoSEQ multiplex PCR. The sample lists approximately 380,000 clones; 88% were seen once. Sequencing was carried out using PBMCs or T cells enriched from blood (not recorded which). The rearrangement uses TRBV9 and TRBJ2-6; D gene ambiguous. This clonotype was obtained from a woman aged 18-29 years who had recovered from COVID-19. The CDR3 coding sequence is TGTGCCAGCAGCGTAGGGCAGGTCGGGGCCAACGTCCTGACTTTC. It yields the protein CASSVGQVGANVLTF.